The table lists the clone carrying this TCR beta chain with a few counts. Its antigen is currently unknown. The data were obtained in a study of vaccination and CD4 T cells after COVID-19. Study context: Stimulation used overlapping spike peptides from SARS-CoV-2, HCoV-NL63, HCoV-OC43 and HCoV-229E.

CD4+ T cells that had been cultured provided DNA sequenced with the Oncomine TCR Beta short-read assay. Scientists extracted genomic DNA from CD4+ T cells grown in culture. TCRdb itself ran the PCR reads through MiXCR, one entry per CDR3 protein. Of 8,500 to 9,500 distinct CDR3 sequences listed, less than 50% were seen once; the top ten hold more than 25%. Treatment noted: roughly ten-day PBMC culture with coronavirus spike peptide pools or control peptides (ViraFEST assay). These CD4+ T cells came from an unexposed donor, sampled before the COVID-19 pandemic (2011-2018). Expanded clonotypes were found by TCR sequencing after peptide-pool stimulation (ViraFEST). This CDR3 comprises 15 residues. Trimming stripped 7 bases from V and 0 bases from J, with 13 bases between. Germline V lookup: CDR1 MNHNS, CDR2 SASEGT.

The chain links TRBV6-1 to TRBJ2-1; D might be TRBD2 (5 bases). The sequencing input was CD4+ T cells from blood, cultured in vitro. This TCR was recovered from a human donor in good health. For the CDR3, the DNA is TGTGCCAGCACCCCGAGGGTGAACTCCTACAATGAGCAGTTCTTC. It is translated as CASTPRVNSYNEQFF.